These 18 T cell receptor beta chains came from one sample sequenced in a study of glioma-infiltrating T cells after dendritic cell vaccination. Profiling relied on immunoSEQ multiplex PCR, and the TCRdb table lists in-frame clones only, not all of them. The repertoire consists of about 92,000 clones, with around 84% occurring once and the leading ten covering about a sixth. The sequencing here drew on blood, taken before dendritic cell vaccination. These receptors were collected from a human donor with glioblastoma.

A note on this clone: Other DNA sequences in this specimen translate into the identical CDR3. This chain connects TRBV30 to TRBJ1-1, with 8 bases that match TRBD1. The germline V gene encodes CDR1 GTSNPN and CDR2 SVGIG (reference sequence). With 2 bases clipped from V and 4 bases from J, the junction kept 9 bases outside the gene matches. The CDR3 spans 15 residues. CDR3 loop: CAWSSTRQGLTEAFF. The CDR3 DNA is TGTGCCTGGAGTTCAACTAGACAGGGGCTCACTGAAGCTTTCTTT.

This sequence joins TRBV4-3 and TRBJ2-7, with TRBD1 matching over 9 bases. CDR1 and CDR2 from the germline V gene are LGHNA and YSLEER. V shed 1 base and J 4 bases; nucleotides not matched to a gene: 5. CDR3 length: 15 amino acids. CDR3 coding DNA: TGCGCCAGCAGCCAAGCTTCGGGACAGGGATACGAGCAGTACTTC. Amino acids: CASSQASGQGYEQYF.

The chain is built from TRBV5-6 and TRBJ2-1; no reliable D call. Germline V gives CDR1 SGHDT, CDR2 YYEEEE. The CDR3 consists of 13 residues. The germline V and J ends were trimmed by 0 bases and 6 bases, with 7 bases remaining between them. The CDR3 DNA is TGTGCCAGCAGCTTGGGTCTCGGCAATGAGCAGTTCTTC. This codes for CASSLGLGNEQFF.

V gene TRBV7-8 combines with J gene TRBJ1-2, with D tentatively TRBD1 (5 bases). The CDR3 runs to 15 residues. The V end lost 5 bases, the J end lost 3 bases, and 16 bases lay between the germline ends. The germline gives CDR1 SGHVS, CDR2 FQNEAQ. CDR3 coding DNA: TGTGCCAGCAGCGCAACAGGCCCCAAGGACTATGGCTACACCTTC. Translating it yields CASSATGPKDYGYTF.

V and J are TRBV2 and TRBJ2-7; no reliable D call. This CDR3 has 13 amino acids. The germline V and J ends were trimmed by 7 bases and 3 bases, with 13 bases remaining between them. CDR1 SNHLY and CDR2 FYNNEI come from the germline V gene. CDR3 region: CASMPRPDYEQYF. The CDR3 DNA reads as TGTGCCAGCATGCCTAGGCCCGACTACGAGCAGTACTTC. The variable domain in full, with the rest retrieved from reference TRBV2 and TRBJ2-7, is EPEVTQTPSHQVTQMGQEVILRCVPISNHLYFYWYRQILGQKVEFLVSFYNNEISEKSEIFDDQFSVERPDGSNFTLKIRSTKLEDSAMYFCASMPRPDYEQYFGPGTRLTVT.

This chain uses TRBV28 with TRBJ1-2; 7 positions match TRBD1. Germline loops: CDR1 MDHEN, CDR2 SYDVKM. This CDR3 comprises 15 residues. The J segment lost 6 bases and the V segment lost 0 bases, leaving 7 bases of the junction unmatched. This CDR3 is CASSLWYRGSDGYTF. CDR3 nucleotides: TGTGCCAGCAGTTTATGGTACAGGGGCTCAGATGGCTACACCTTC.

The chain links TRBV18 to TRBJ2-7; 9 bases fit TRBD2. The CDR3 is 16 amino acids. Looked up from germline, CDR1 is KGHSH and CDR2 is LQKENI. V lost 1 base to trimming and J lost 1 base; unmatched junction nucleotides: 5. CDR3 loop: CASSPLLAGTSYEQYF. The CDR3 nucleotides are TGTGCCAGCTCACCACTCCTAGCGGGGACTTCCTACGAGCAGTACTTC.

CDR3 loop: CASSLGPRHSYEQYF. The CDR3 DNA reads as TGTGCCAGCAGCTTGGGTCCTCGACACTCCTACGAGCAGTACTTC. V gene TRBV5-6 combines with J gene TRBJ2-7; D is undetermined. CDR1 is SGHDT, CDR2 YYEEEE, per germline. The CDR3 is made up of 15 amino acids. V gave up 0 bases and J gave up 0 bases, with 10 bases separating them.

The chain joins TRBV5-5 to TRBJ2-5, with D possibly being TRBD1 (5 bases). CDR1 SGHKS and CDR2 YYEKEE come from the germline V gene (reference sequence). V gave up 0 bases and J gave up 5 bases, with 11 bases separating them. The CDR3 is made up of 14 amino acids. The CDR3 sequence is CASSLGGRRETQYF. The CDR3 coding sequence is TGTGCCAGCAGCTTGGGGGGCAGGCGGGAGACCCAGTACTTC.

This chain connects TRBV2 to TRBJ2-7, with a weak D call TRBD2 (5 bases). CDR1 is SNHLY, CDR2 FYNNEI, per germline. CDR3 length: 14 amino acids. V lost 7 bases and J lost 1, with 14 bases in between. CDR3 region: CASNPPGLSYEQYF. DNA of the CDR3: TGTGCCAGCAACCCACCGGGGTTATCCTACGAGCAGTACTTC.

The chain combines TRBV5-8 with TRBJ1-3; D remains unclear. The CDR3 runs to 18 residues. Trimming took off 2 bases at V and 1 base at J, with 19 bases between the two ends. Germline V gene lookup returns CDR1 SGHTS and CDR2 YDEGEE. As DNA, the CDR3 is TGTGCCAGCAGCTTTGAGCTTTACAGCAGTCGGTCTGGAAACACCATATATTTT. Protein sequence: CASSFELYSSRSGNTIYF.

V gene TRBV9 combines with J gene TRBJ2-2, with TRBD2 matching over 14 bases. The CDR3 extends over 21 amino acids. Per the germline V gene, CDR1 is SGDLS and CDR2 is YYNGEE. J gave up 3 bases and V 2 bases, and 15 bases lay outside the gene matches. In DNA, the CDR3 is TGTGCCAGCAGCGTCAAACCCAGCGTGGGGACTAGCGGGAGTTACACCGGGGAGCTGTTTTTT. Translated: CASSVKPSVGTSGSYTGELFF. Variable domain in full (rest from reference TRBV9 and TRBJ2-2): DSGVTQTPKHLITATGQRVTLRCSPRSGDLSVYWYQQSLDQGLQFLIQYYNGEERAKGNILERFSAQQFPDLHSELNLSSLELGDSALYFCASSVKPSVGTSGSYTGELFFGEGSRLTVL.

The chain has TRBV27 and TRBJ2-1; D ambiguous. The germline gives CDR1 MNHEY, CDR2 SMNVEV (reference sequence). V shed 2 bases and J shed 0 bases, with 11 bases lying between them. The CDR3 runs 16 residues. CDR3 residues: CASSLREDSSYNEQFF. The CDR3 DNA follows: TGTGCCAGCAGTTTAAGAGAGGATTCCTCCTACAATGAGCAGTTCTTC.

CDR3 DNA: TGTGCCAGCAGCTCCTACAGGGGAAATCACTATGGCTACACCTTC. Amino acid sequence: CASSSYRGNHYGYTF. The genes are TRBV7-2 and TRBJ1-2; TRBD1 matches at 7 bases. This CDR3 region has 15 residues. Looked up from germline, CDR1 is SGHTA and CDR2 is FQGNSA. Unmatched junction bases numbered 8, after V lost 4 bases and J lost 3 bases.

V is TRBV7-6 and J is TRBJ2-5; the D is unclear. CDR3 size: 13 residues. V lost 11 bases and J lost 1, with 14 bases in between. The germline gives CDR1 SGHVS, CDR2 FNYEAQ. As DNA, the CDR3 is TGTGCCTGTAACAGTCTTGCCCAAGAGACCCAGTACTTC. Translating it yields CACNSLAQETQYF.

The chain uses TRBV5-1 and TRBJ2-1, with D possibly matching TRBD2 (6 bases). In germline, CDR1 is SGHRS, CDR2 YFSETQ. The CDR3 consists of 13 residues. V was pared by 2 bases and J by 9 bases, with 12 bases between. The CDR3 region has the DNA TGCGCCAGCAGCTTCGTGGGGGGTGGTGAGCAGTTCTTC. Protein: CASSFVGGGEQFF.

The chain is built from TRBV29-1 and TRBJ2-2, with TRBD2 matching 8 bases. From germline, CDR1 is SQVTM and CDR2 ANQGSEA. V gave up 4 bases and J gave up 10 bases; unmatched junction bases: 5. This CDR3 has 12 residues. CDR3 loop: CSVAGGRQELFF. Written as DNA, the CDR3 is TGCAGCGTTGCGGGGGGGAGGCAGGAGCTGTTTTTT.

This chain uses TRBV2 with TRBJ1-1; TRBD1 might be the D (5 bases). CDR3 length equals 16 residues. Germline V lookup: CDR1 SNHLY, CDR2 FYNNEI. V lost 5 bases and J 5 bases, leaving 21 bases between the germline ends. The CDR3 sequence: CASSPNQRGGGTEAFF. In nucleotides, the CDR3 is TGTGCCAGCAGTCCAAACCAAAGGGGTGGGGGGACTGAAGCTTTCTTT.